This TCR beta chain was retrieved from a study of blood T cell repertoires in COVID-19. Study-wide background: From the United States, Italy and Spain came samples of acute and convalescent COVID-19.

The repertoire was sequenced with immunoSEQ multiplex PCR; TCRdb's copy has only in-frame clones and lacks some. The table includes roughly 300,000 clones, around four fifths detected once. Trimming took off 2 bases at V and 11 bases at J, with 15 bases between the two ends. The germline V gene encodes CDR1 SGHTA and CDR2 FQGNSA. The CDR3 contains 13 residues. The rearrangement uses TRBV7-2 and TRBJ1-1; D is perhaps TRBD1 (6 bases). Material: peripheral blood. This clonotype was obtained from a woman aged 45-65 years with acute or convalescent COVID-19. The CDR3 spells CASSLLGQSIAFF. CDR3 coding DNA: TGTGCCAGCAGCTTACTTGGACAGTCGATTGCTTTCTTT. The full variable domain, rest sourced from reference TRBV7-2 and TRBJ1-1, is GAGVSQSPSNKVTEKGKDVELRCDPISGHTALYWYRQSLGQGLEFLIYFQGNSAPDKSGLPSDRFSAERTGGSVSTLTIQRTQQEDSAVYLCASSLLGQSIAFFGQGTRLTVV.